The entry below gives a single T cell receptor (beta chain) sequence along with its context. The data derive from a study of blood T cell repertoires in COVID-19. For the study at large: Collection of acute and convalescent COVID-19 samples took place in the United States, Italy and Spain.

This study enrolled people aged roughly 18 to 90 from about two dozen US geographic areas. The assay was immunoSEQ multiplex PCR, and TCRdb's table has in-frame clones only and misses some. Of a few hundred thousand clones in the sample, 84% are singletons; the top ten hold under 4.5%. The TCR sequence derives from a man aged 30 to 45 with acute COVID-19. Sequenced input: PBMCs or T cells enriched from blood (not recorded which).

The CDR3 is CASSSGAGTSNEQFF. The CDR3 nucleotides read TGTGCCAGCAGCTCAGGCGCCGGGACTAGCAATGAGCAGTTCTTC. The chain couples TRBV7-6 to TRBJ2-1; 8 bases line up with TRBD2. The CDR3 has 15 amino acids. Germline V gene sequence: CDR1 SGHVS, CDR2 FNYEAQ. V lost 4 bases to trimming and J lost 6 bases; unmatched junction nucleotides: 8.